A selection of T cell receptor beta chains follows, all from one sample in a study of blood T cells in healthy people across ages. TCRdb independently ran MiXCR on the 5' RACE reads; one entry per CDR3 protein. The data show 800,000 to 900,000 distinct CDR3 sequences, 55% to 65% seen once. Sequencing was performed on blood. Receptors were obtained from a man aged 30 to 45 in good health. Both conserved end residues are part of each CDR3. A D gene is named only where the DNA matches it firmly. A clone size is listed for some rows: how often the clone was seen (once, few, many), or a class if it is expanded.

J gene	V gene	clone size	D gene	CDR3 length	CDR3 protein	CDR3 DNA
TRBJ1-4	TRBV6-6	.	TRBD1	14	CASSSNRGREKLFF	TGTGCCAGCAGTTCCAACAGGGGAAGGGAAAAACTGTTTTTT
TRBJ2-1	TRBV27	.	TRBD1	15	CTSSFRAGTANEQFF	TGTACCAGCAGTTTTCGAGCCGGGACAGCCAATGAGCAGTTCTTC
TRBJ1-2	TRBV7-9	.	.	12	CASNQGPSGYTF	TGTGCCAGCAATCAGGGCCCCTCGGGCTACACCTTC
TRBJ2-7	TRBV29-1	.	.	11	CSVEMAHEQYF	TGCAGCGTTGAAATGGCCCACGAGCAGTACTTC
TRBJ1-5	TRBV3-1	.	.	13	CASSQAPGQPQHF	TGTGCCAGCAGCCAGGCCCCCGGTCAGCCCCAGCATTTT
TRBJ1-2	TRBV7-3	.	.	13	CASSSDRNSGYTF	TGTGCCAGCAGCTCCGACAGGAATTCTGGCTACACCTTC
TRBJ2-1	TRBV12-3/TRBV12-4	few	.	13	CASSRTADNEQFF	TGTGCCAGCAGTCGGACAGCAGACAATGAGCAGTTCTTC
TRBJ2-7	TRBV20-1	.	TRBD1	15	CSSRALRTGVYEQYF	TGCAGTAGCCGAGCACTTCGAACAGGGGTCTACGAGCAGTACTTC
TRBJ2-3	TRBV4-3	.	TRBD2	17	CASSQGTSGVGTDTQYF	TGCGCCAGCAGCCAAGGGACTAGCGGGGTCGGGACAGATACGCAGTATTTT
TRBJ2-1	TRBV7-9	few	TRBD1	14	CASSTGQVTNEQFF	TGTGCCAGCAGCACTGGACAGGTAACCAATGAGCAGTTCTTC
TRBJ2-3	TRBV4-3	.	TRBD2	17	CASSQAGTSGGRDTQYF	TGCGCCAGCAGCCAAGCGGGGACTAGCGGGGGCCGTGATACGCAGTATTTT
TRBJ2-1	TRBV15	.	TRBD2	15	CATSSEAGGYNEQFF	TGTGCCACCAGCAGTGAAGCGGGGGGGTACAATGAGCAGTTCTTC
TRBJ1-1	TRBV20-1	.	.	12	CSARFEGTEAFF	TGCAGTGCTAGATTCGAGGGGACTGAAGCTTTCTTT
TRBJ2-3	TRBV20-1	.	TRBD2	14	CSASLGRRADTQYF	TGCAGTGCTAGTCTCGGGAGGCGGGCAGATACGCAGTATTTT
TRBJ2-1	TRBV7-3	.	TRBD2	17	CASSSSGGLAGWDEQFF	TGTGCCAGCAGCTCCTCTGGTGGGCTAGCGGGGTGGGATGAGCAGTTCTTC
TRBJ2-1	TRBV4-3	few	.	15	CASSQDPRFGDEQFF	TGCGCCAGCAGCCAAGATCCCAGGTTCGGCGATGAGCAGTTCTTC
TRBJ2-1	TRBV7-2	.	TRBD2	17	CASSLMSGGVSYNEQFF	TGTGCCAGCAGCTTAATGAGCGGGGGGGTTTCCTACAATGAGCAGTTCTTC
TRBJ2-7	TRBV6-5	few	.	14	CASSSQRRGYEQYF	TGTGCCAGCAGTTCCCAACGGAGGGGCTACGAGCAGTACTTC
TRBJ2-5	TRBV7-2	few	.	14	CASSFETSQETQYF	TGTGCCAGCAGCTTCGAGACTTCTCAAGAGACCCAGTACTTC
TRBJ2-4	TRBV14	.	.	15	CASSQETVLSYEQYF	TGTGCCAGCAGCCAAGAAACAGTTCTCTCCTACGAGCAGTACTTT
TRBJ2-1	TRBV7-8	.	.	15	CASSPQGGYQETQFF	TGTGCCAGCAGCCCGCAGGGGGGGTACCAAGAGACCCAGTTCTTC
TRBJ1-5	TRBV7-2	few	TRBD1	14	CASSWTGESQPQHF	TGTGCCAGCAGCTGGACAGGGGAATCTCAGCCCCAGCATTTT
TRBJ2-1	TRBV2	.	.	13	CASSIGSNNEQFF	TGTGCCAGCAGTATAGGATCCAACAATGAGCAGTTCTTC
TRBJ2-1	TRBV10-3	.	.	14	CAIRTDREGREQFF	TGTGCCATCAGAACCGACAGGGAGGGTCGTGAGCAGTTCTTC
TRBJ1-2	TRBV6-6	.	.	13	CASSYGGKGGYTF	TGTGCCAGCAGTTATGGGGGTAAGGGTGGCTACACCTTC
TRBJ2-1	TRBV6-6	few	.	14	CASLRGLSYNEQFF	TGTGCCAGCCTTAGGGGTCTCTCCTACAATGAGCAGTTCTTC
TRBJ2-5	TRBV7-2	few	.	14	CASGGLRGVETQYF	TGTGCCAGCGGGGGCTTGCGGGGCGTGGAGACCCAGTACTTC
TRBJ2-5	TRBV9	few	.	15	CASSLTFGKSGTQYF	.
TRBJ1-2	TRBV10-3	.	.	15	CAISESANVPDGYTF	TGTGCCATCAGTGAGTCGGCAAACGTACCCGATGGCTACACCTTC
TRBJ2-5	TRBV28	.	TRBD2	15	CASSLIGGGTETQYF	TGTGCCAGCAGTTTAATCGGGGGGGGGACGGAGACCCAGTACTTC
TRBJ2-3	TRBV4-1	.	TRBD2	18	CASSHGTSGGAGTDTQYF	TGCGCCAGCAGCCACGGGACTAGCGGGGGGGCGGGAACAGATACGCAGTATTTT
TRBJ2-5	TRBV27	few	TRBD2	14	CASSPPGLRETQYF	TGTGCCAGCAGTCCCCCGGGACTACGGGAGACCCAGTACTTC
TRBJ1-2	TRBV7-2	.	TRBD1	13	CASSTRDREGYTF	TGTGCCAGCAGCACCCGGGACAGGGAAGGCTACACCTTC
TRBJ2-1	TRBV12-3/TRBV12-4	.	.	12	CASSSTGYGQFF	TGTGCCAGCAGTTCCACAGGTTACGGGCAGTTCTTC
TRBJ1-4	TRBV28	.	.	17	CASSLYRWGRGDEKLFF	TGTGCCAGCAGTTTATATCGTTGGGGGCGGGGGGATGAAAAACTGTTTTTT
TRBJ2-4	TRBV3-1	.	TRBD1	13	CASSATGSLPEYF	TGTGCCAGCAGCGCGACAGGGTCCCTCCCAGAGTACTTC